This entry lists 28 T cell receptor beta chains sequenced from one sample in a study of cytotoxic CD8 clonotypes in ibrutinib-treated CLL. Using immunoSEQ multiplex PCR, the repertoire was profiled, and TCRdb retains in-frame clones only, with some absent. The sample lists 150,000 to 200,000 clones; roughly 80% were seen once. The material was PBMCs, obtained after 12 months of ibrutinib treatment. Every receptor here comes from a human donor with chronic lymphocytic leukemia.

The chain has TRBV2 and TRBJ2-5; either TRBD1 or TRBD2 may fit D (6 bases each). Germline CDR1 and CDR2: SNHLY and FYNNEI. Trimming cost V 7 bases and J 2 bases, with 11 bases left between them. CDR3 length: 13 residues. The CDR3 nucleotides read TGTGCCAGCAACAGGGACTTGCAAGAGACCCAGTACTTC. Protein: CASNRDLQETQYF.

The chain carries TRBV6-6 and TRBJ2-3; 10 nucleotides line up with TRBD2. The CDR3 runs to 15 residues. V lost 5 bases and J lost 4; bases outside the gene matches: 6. The germline gives CDR1 MNHNY, CDR2 SVGAGI (reference sequence). Here the CDR3 reads CASSPSAGGSDTQYF. The CDR3 DNA is TGTGCCAGCAGTCCCTCAGCGGGGGGGTCAGATACGCAGTATTTT.

The chain couples TRBV10-3 to TRBJ2-2; 11 positions agree with TRBD2. CDR1 is ENHRY and CDR2 is SYGVKD in the germline V gene. CDR3 length: 19 residues. V dropped 2 bases and J dropped 5; count of bases not matched to a gene: 13. The CDR3 coding sequence is TGTGCCATCAGTGAGCCTCCGGGACTAGCGGATCCCCGGACCGGGGAGCTGTTTTTT. It is translated as CAISEPPGLADPRTGELFF.

The J gene is TRBJ2-7, the V gene TRBV7-9, with 10 bases aligning to TRBD2. The CDR3 loop spans 15 amino acids. V lost 4 bases to trimming and J lost 0 bases; unmatched junction nucleotides: 3. In germline, CDR1 is SEHNR, CDR2 FQNEAQ (reference sequence). CDR3 residues: CASSSLAGGSYEQYF. CDR3 DNA: TGTGCCAGCAGCTCGTTAGCGGGAGGCTCCTACGAGCAGTACTTC.

The CDR3 DNA reads TGTGCCAGCTCACCAATGTCGGTTGATGGTGGCTACACCTTC. This gives the protein CASSPMSVDGGYTF. This chain connects TRBV18 to TRBJ1-2; D unresolved. Germline values: CDR1 KGHSH, CDR2 LQKENI. The CDR3 is made up of 14 amino acids. Trimming cost V 2 bases and J 7 bases, with 14 bases left between them. Together with reference TRBV18 and TRBJ1-2, the CDR3 gives the full variable domain: NAGVMQNPRHLVRRRGQEARLRCSPMKGHSHVYWYRQLPEEGLKFMVYLQKENIIDESGMPKERFSAEFPKEGPSILRIQQVVRGDSAAYFCASSPMSVDGGYTFGSGTRLTVV.

The chain joins TRBV27 to TRBJ2-1; TRBD2 matches 11 bases. Germline CDR1 MNHEY, CDR2 SMNVEV (reference sequence). The ends lost 0 bases at V and 9 bases at J; junction bases unmatched: 4. CDR3 length: 15 residues. The DNA for the CDR3 is TGTGCCAGCAGTTTATCTAGCGGGAGGGCCGTTGAGCAGTTCTTC. This sequence encodes CASSLSSGRAVEQFF.

The chain links TRBV7-9 to TRBJ2-3; D not certain. The CDR3 length is 13 residues. Germline V gene data show CDR1 as SEHNR and CDR2 as FQNEAQ (reference sequence). V shed 2 bases and J shed 5 bases, with 8 bases lying between them. CDR3: CASSLREGDTQYF. In DNA form, the CDR3 reads TGTGCCAGCAGCTTAAGGGAAGGAGATACGCAGTATTTT.

The rearrangement links TRBV25-1 to TRBJ1-2; 7 bases are shared with TRBD1. With 1 base clipped from V and 5 bases from J, the junction kept 10 bases outside the gene matches. From germline, CDR1 is MGHDK and CDR2 SYGVNS. The CDR3 runs 16 residues. CDR3 sequence: CASSELDEGAEYGYTF. The CDR3 bases are TGTGCCAGCAGTGAATTGGACGAGGGGGCTGAATATGGCTACACCTTC.

The chain recombines TRBV6-6 with TRBJ1-3, with D hard to call. The CDR3 has 16 residues. V was clipped by 0 bases and J by 0 bases, with 9 bases between them. Germline lookup yields CDR1 MNHNY and CDR2 SVGAGI (reference sequence). CDR3 coding DNA: TGTGCCAGCAGTTACTCGTCGTCTAGCTCTGGAAACACCATATATTTT. It encodes CASSYSSSSSGNTIYF.

The CDR3 region is CASSLSYRDQETQYF. CDR3 nucleotide sequence: TGTGCCAGCAGCTTATCCTACAGGGACCAAGAGACCCAGTACTTC. This chain links TRBV7-2 with TRBJ2-5; a possible D gene is TRBD1 (6 bases). The CDR3 has 15 residues. V was clipped by 2 bases and J by 0 bases, with 10 bases between them. In germline, CDR1 is SGHTA, CDR2 FQGNSA.

The chain uses TRBV2 and TRBJ1-5; a weak D match, TRBD1 (5 bases). The CDR3 loop spans 15 amino acids. Germline V gene lookup returns CDR1 SNHLY and CDR2 FYNNEI. Trimming left V 6 bases short and J 0 bases short, with 12 bases between. CDR3 sequence reads: CASSADSYSNQPQHF. In DNA, the CDR3 is TGTGCCAGCAGCGCTGACAGTTATAGCAATCAGCCCCAGCATTTT.

The chain links TRBV11-1 to TRBJ2-3; D remains ambiguous. The CDR3 consists of 13 residues. Germline values: CDR1 SGHAT, CDR2 FQDESV (reference sequence). Trimming pared 1 base from V and 4 bases from J, leaving 6 bases between. The CDR3 nucleotides read TGTGCCAGCAGCTTAGAGCTCGCAGATACGCAGTATTTT. Translation gives CASSLELADTQYF.

This chain uses TRBV30 with TRBJ1-4; D possibly corresponds to TRBD1 (5 bases). Trimming left V 2 bases short and J 4 bases short, with 8 bases between. Germline CDR1 GTSNPN, CDR2 SVGIG (reference sequence). This CDR3 contains 13 residues. This CDR3 is CAWSRQSNEKLFF. The CDR3 DNA follows: TGTGCCTGGAGTAGACAGAGTAATGAAAAACTGTTTTTT.

This chain uses TRBV18 with TRBJ2-3, with 12 positions matching TRBD2. The CDR3 is 16 amino acids. V lost 0 bases and J lost 7; bases outside the gene matches: 5. Germline values: CDR1 KGHSH, CDR2 LQKENI. This CDR3 is CASSPPSTSGSYTQYF. The CDR3, as DNA: TGTGCCAGCTCACCACCTTCGACTAGCGGGAGTTATACGCAGTATTTT.

The V call is TRBV7-9, the J call TRBJ1-2, with D possibly TRBD1 on 5 matching bases. Germline V CDR1 and CDR2: SEHNR, FQNEAQ (reference sequence). This CDR3 has 15 amino acids. The germline V and J ends were trimmed by 2 bases and 0 bases, with 10 bases remaining between them. CDR3 sequence reads: CASSLMTVTNYGYTF. The CDR3 nucleotides are TGTGCCAGCAGCTTAATGACAGTCACTAACTATGGCTACACCTTC.

The rearrangement uses TRBV2 and TRBJ1-2; D unresolved. CDR3 length equals 14 residues. Germline CDR1 and CDR2: SNHLY and FYNNEI. V was pared by 3 bases and J by 1 base, with 9 bases between. The CDR3 DNA sequence: TGTGCCAGCAGTGAGGGCAGTTTTAACTATGGCTACACCTTC. Its translation is CASSEGSFNYGYTF. The whole variable domain, remainder taken from reference TRBV2 and TRBJ1-2, is EPEVTQTPSHQVTQMGQEVILRCVPISNHLYFYWYRQILGQKVEFLVSFYNNEISEKSEIFDDQFSVERPDGSNFTLKIRSTKLEDSAMYFCASSEGSFNYGYTFGSGTRLTVV.

The chain combines TRBV7-3 with TRBJ2-3, with 9 bases matching TRBD2. J gave up 4 bases and V 4 bases, and 6 bases lay outside the gene matches. The CDR3 is 15 residues long. CDR1 and CDR2 from the germline V gene are SGHTA and FQGTGA. The CDR3 DNA reads as TGTGCCAGCAGCTCTGGCGGGAGGGCCCCAGATACGCAGTATTTT. The encoded protein is CASSSGGRAPDTQYF.

The chain joins TRBV28 to TRBJ2-7; D not resolved. The germline CDR1 and CDR2 sequences are MDHEN and SYDVKM. The CDR3 extends over 15 amino acids. Trimming left V 2 bases short and J 4 bases short, with 15 bases between. Here the CDR3 reads CASSLGSGLAYEQYF. CDR3 DNA: TGTGCCAGCAGTTTAGGTTCTGGTTTAGCTTACGAGCAGTACTTC.

The chain recombines TRBV9 with TRBJ2-1; 9 nucleotides agree with TRBD2. Germline V gives CDR1 SGDLS, CDR2 YYNGEE. The V gene end was trimmed by 0 bases and the J gene end by 7 bases; junction bases not matched to a gene: 11. This CDR3 is 17 amino acids long. For the CDR3, the DNA is TGTGCCAGCAGCGTAGTCGGCGGGGGGGCATCGGGGAATGAGCAGTTCTTC. It codes for CASSVVGGGASGNEQFF.

This clone was recorded once. This sequence joins TRBV9 and TRBJ2-1, with 12 bases aligning to TRBD2. The junction had 4 bases not matched to a gene; V was cut back by 0 bases and J by 0 bases. The CDR3 length is 18 residues. CDR1 and CDR2 (germline): SGDLS, YYNGEE. The CDR3 loop is CASSVGLAGAPSYNEQFF. CDR3 DNA: TGTGCCAGCAGCGTAGGACTAGCGGGGGCCCCCTCCTACAATGAGCAGTTCTTC.

The rearrangement joins TRBV7-3 to TRBJ1-2; the match to TRBD1 covers 8 bases. Germline V CDR1 and CDR2: SGHTA, FQGTGA. The CDR3 is made up of 16 amino acids. V trimming: 5 bases; J trimming: 0 bases; junction bases outside the gene matches: 8. The CDR3 sequence: CASSEGTGSSNYGYTF. As DNA, the CDR3 is TGTGCCAGCAGCGAGGGGACAGGCTCTTCTAACTATGGCTACACCTTC. The entire variable domain, with the rest obtained from reference TRBV7-3 and TRBJ1-2, is as follows: GAGVSQTPSNKVTEKGKYVELRCDPISGHTALYWYRQSLGQGPEFLIYFQGTGAADDSGLPNDRFFAVRPEGSVSTLKIQRTERGDSAVYLCASSEGTGSSNYGYTFGSGTRLTVV.

This rearrangement joins TRBV18 to TRBJ1-5; D is uncertain. The CDR3 is made up of 13 amino acids. Germline CDR1 KGHSH, CDR2 LQKENI. With 3 bases removed from V and 4 bases from J, the gap between germline ends came to 7 bases. This CDR3 reads CASSPEINQPQHF. CDR3 coding DNA: TGTGCCAGCTCACCGGAGATTAATCAGCCCCAGCATTTT.

The gene calls are TRBV18 and TRBJ2-1; 8 bases are shared with TRBD1. The germline CDR1 and CDR2 sequences are KGHSH and LQKENI. This CDR3 is 14 amino acids long. J lost 7 bases, V lost 3 bases, and 5 bases had no gene match. The CDR3: CASSPPRDRNEQFF. CDR3 coding DNA: TGTGCCAGCTCACCCCCTCGGGACAGGAATGAGCAGTTCTTC.

This clone was observed a single time. The chain uses TRBV18 and TRBJ1-1; maybe TRBD1 (6 bases). Trimming pared 5 bases from V and 0 bases from J, leaving 13 bases between. The length of the CDR3 is 15 residues. The germline CDR1 and CDR2 sequences are KGHSH and LQKENI. CDR3 region: CASSRTERVNTEAFF. CDR3 nucleotides: TGTGCCAGCTCAAGGACAGAGCGGGTGAACACTGAAGCTTTCTTT.

The rearrangement links TRBV2 to TRBJ1-2; no reliable D call. The length of the CDR3 is 12 residues. Per the germline V gene, CDR1 is SNHLY and CDR2 is FYNNEI. Trimming cost V 6 bases and J 3 bases, with 8 bases left between them. The CDR3 loop reads CASSERDYGYTF. CDR3 sequence (DNA): TGTGCCAGCAGCGAGCGTGACTATGGCTACACCTTC.

The rearrangement joins TRBV9 to TRBJ2-2; D ambiguous. V gave up 0 bases and J gave up 4 bases, with 16 bases separating them. CDR3 length: 17 residues. Germline V gene sequence: CDR1 SGDLS, CDR2 YYNGEE. The CDR3 nucleotides are TGTGCCAGCAGCGTAGAGGTTCTCCGTGGTGGCACCGGGGAGCTGTTTTTT. As protein: CASSVEVLRGGTGELFF.

This clone was seen just once. The genes are TRBV21-1 and TRBJ2-1; the table's D call of TRBD2 was not tested on the DNA. TRBV21-1 is deemed a pseudogene. The length of the CDR3 is 15 residues. DNA for the CDR3: TGTGCCAGCAAGCCGGGTGACGGGGGGCCAGTCGTGGAGTTCTTC. This gives the protein CASKPGDGGPVVEFF.

The rearrangement joins TRBV4-1 to TRBJ2-1; 10 bases map to TRBD2. Losses at the gene ends were 4 bases for V and 3 bases for J; bases not matched to a gene: 6. CDR3 length: 16 amino acids. Germline V gene sequence: CDR1 MGHRA, CDR2 YSYEKL. DNA of the CDR3: TGCGCCAGCAGCCTCCAAACTAGCGGGGTCTACAATGAGCAGTTCTTC. This sequence encodes CASSLQTSGVYNEQFF.